This T cell receptor (beta chain) was documented in a study of shared clonotypes between healthy human individuals. The V gene's germline CDR1 is SEHNR and CDR2 FQNEAQ (reference sequence). This CDR3 has 12 residues. V lost 6 bases and J 4 bases, leaving 9 bases between the germline ends. The naive CD8 subset, CD45RO-negative cells positively selected for CCR7, excluded terminally differentiated effector memory CD45RA+ cells. The assay was carried out at the deep level. Replicate PCRs for sorted subsets used 200 to 250 ng DNA; this equaled 33,000 or so T cell genomes. Clones were read by immunoSEQ multiplex PCR, and TCRdb kept only the in-frame ones, dropping some. The sample yields some 2.1 million clones, roughly 95% seen once.

Material for sequencing was naive CD8+ T cells sorted from blood. The chain couples TRBV7-9 to TRBJ1-1; D is unclear. The receptor comes from a young man in good health. The CDR3 loop is CASRIPGTEAFF. Written as DNA, the CDR3 is TGTGCCAGCAGAATCCCCGGCACTGAAGCTTTCTTT.